This T cell receptor beta chain comes out of a study of cytomegalovirus exposure and HLA in healthy donors. Study-level background: The Caucasian-associated ancestry cluster held around 81% of 398 genotyped donors.

The PCR was carried out with 60 Vbeta primers and 13 Jbeta primers. Here immunoSEQ multiplex PCR was the method, and the copy in TCRdb shows in-frame clones only, minus some. Among about 120,000 clones listed, about 10% were seen once. As concerns this clone: Its target is not known.

The study, taken as a whole, reports: The study listed roughly 150 cytomegalovirus-associated TCR beta chains. Per a prior analysis, the majority of TCR beta V segments were productive roughly 90% or roughly 30% of the time. Presence/absence analysis assumed near-uniform sequencing depth across donors.

V trimming: 7 bases; J trimming: 4 bases; junction bases outside the gene matches: 14. CDR3 length: 17 amino acids. The germline V gene has CDR1 SGHAT and CDR2 FQNNGV. The sample consisted of PBMCs. The chain combines TRBV11-2 with TRBJ2-2; 8 bases align to TRBD2. This receptor was obtained from a young woman in good health and CMV-seropositive. CDR3 nucleotides: TGTGCCAGCACCAATAAAGTAGCGGGGCTGACCACCGGGGAGCTGTTTTTT. It is translated as CASTNKVAGLTTGELFF.